There are many counts of the clone carrying this TCR beta chain. This sample is part of a study of spatial heterogeneity in lung cancer. As for the study in general: There were consistently more beta-chain sequences detected than alpha-chain sequences.

Time point of the sample: sample taken at primary tumor resection. The donor group consisted of around 77 patients who had untreated, early-stage non-small cell lung cancer. Whole RNA came from tumor, nontumor lung or frozen PBMC and was sequenced without being sorted. On each TCR cDNA molecule, a unique molecular identifier was present. Via MiXCR, TCRdb re-called the 5' RACE reads, giving one row per CDR3 protein. The sample has about 44,000 distinct CDR3 sequences, roughly an eighth seen once. The source of this sequence is a male donor with early-stage non-small cell lung cancer. The material sequenced was PBMCs, taken at surgery.

The CDR3 region has the DNA TGCGCCAGCAGCTTGCAAGCGGGGTCCTACGAGCAGTACTTC. Translation gives CASSLQAGSYEQYF. The V call is TRBV5-1, the J call TRBJ2-7; TRBD2 matches 7 bases. The trim removed 1 base at V and 1 base at J, leaving 2 bases unmatched. The CDR3 has 14 residues. Per the germline V gene, CDR1 is SGHRS and CDR2 is YFSETQ.